This entry is about one T cell receptor (beta chain). Its specific antigen is unknown. The record has no base qualities; no much larger clone is one base away. These data belong to a study of blood T cell repertoires in COVID-19 (dated by TCRdb to 2020 to 2022). In terms of the full investigation: Collaborator samples came from the United States, Italy and Spain and covered acute and convalescent phases of COVID-19. The material from the prospective study consisted of cDNA or gDNA derived from T cells, B-cell-depleted T cells, or PBMCs. The dataset comprised deeply sampled blood TCRbeta repertoires from subjects exposed to, actively infected with, or recovered from COVID-19. The repertoires were released in a freely available public database intended as a resource for research on the immune response to SARS-CoV-2. The samples were drawn from the first 160 participants of the ongoing ImmuneRACE study and from 1,254 subjects provided by 6 global collaborators. A de-identified subject ID, COVID-19 status, age in years and sex were almost always included in the sample metadata. HLA class I and class II types, where available, came from metadata supplied by the sample provider rather than from assay-based typing.

From the cysteine up to the phenylalanine, the CDR3 has a length of 15 residues. The entry retains the CDR3 DNA only, 45 bases that are in frame from base 1. According to the germline V gene, CDR1 reads SGHTS and CDR2 reads YDEGEE. Here V drops 2 bases and J drops 5 bases, and the junction holds 7 bases not matched to any gene. TCRbeta CDR3 regions were amplified from genomic DNA by means of the immunoSEQ Assay, a bias-controlled multiplex PCR. Under the source paper's analysis protocol: The number of nucleated cells in each sample was estimated from the amplification of reference gene primers within the assay. Sequence reads were collapsed and filtered to measure the absolute abundance of every unique TCRbeta CDR3 rearrangement. For each sample, productive Simpson clonality was calculated as the square root of Simpson's diversity index over productive rearrangements. TCRdb stores this immuneACCESS table with in-frame sequences only. Part of the clones is absent; in the studies checked, under half of the shortfall reflects unresolved V genes, and no reason is known for the rest. D and trimming were read from the DNA, whereas the V and J calls and clone size are those reported in that table. The sample profile shows 100,000 to 150,000 clones; 74% of them were found once. Clones ranked in the top ten supply 5.5% of the sample.

On the study overall, not on this receptor specifically: Clinical and demographic metadata were provided uncurated, with the amount varying by source and participant.

The collaborating institutions used their own protocols to collect whole blood in K2EDTA tubes. For TCRbeta analysis, collaborators shipped samples as frozen whole blood, isolated PBMCs, or DNA extracted from either of those sample types. The chain uses TRBV5-8 and TRBJ2-5; 9 central bases correspond to TRBD1. Sequencing input: peripheral blood. The sequence was collected from a man between 60 and 70 years old with acute or convalescent COVID-19. At the DNA level, the sequence is TGTGCCAGCAGCTTTACGGGACAGGGAACGGAGACCCAGTACTTC. This gives the protein CASSFTGQGTETQYF.